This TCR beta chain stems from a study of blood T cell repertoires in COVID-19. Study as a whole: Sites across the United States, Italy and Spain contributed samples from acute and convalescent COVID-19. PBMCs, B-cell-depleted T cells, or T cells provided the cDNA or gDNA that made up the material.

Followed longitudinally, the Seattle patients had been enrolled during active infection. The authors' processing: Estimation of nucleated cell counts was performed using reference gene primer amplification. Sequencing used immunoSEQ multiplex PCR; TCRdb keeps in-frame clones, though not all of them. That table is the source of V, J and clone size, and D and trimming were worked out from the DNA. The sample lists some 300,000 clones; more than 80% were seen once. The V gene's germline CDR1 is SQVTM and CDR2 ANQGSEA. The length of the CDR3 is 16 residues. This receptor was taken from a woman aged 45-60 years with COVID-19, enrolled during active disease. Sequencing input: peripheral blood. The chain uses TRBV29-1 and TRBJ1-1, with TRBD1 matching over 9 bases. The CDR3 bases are TGCACCACCACTCGGGGACAGGGCCAGAGTGGCGCTGAAGCTTTCTTT. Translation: CTTTRGQGQSGAEAFF.